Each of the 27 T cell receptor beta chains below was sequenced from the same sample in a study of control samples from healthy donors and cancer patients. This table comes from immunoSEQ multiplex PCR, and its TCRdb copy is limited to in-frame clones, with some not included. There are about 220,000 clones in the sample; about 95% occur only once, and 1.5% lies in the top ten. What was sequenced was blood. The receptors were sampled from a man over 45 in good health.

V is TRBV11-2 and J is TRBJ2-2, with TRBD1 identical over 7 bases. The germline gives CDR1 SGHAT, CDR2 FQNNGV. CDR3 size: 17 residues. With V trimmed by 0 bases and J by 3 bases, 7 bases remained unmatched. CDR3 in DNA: TGTGCCAGCAGCTTAGAGCGTCCAGGACAGGACACCGGGGAGCTGTTTTTT. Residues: CASSLERPGQDTGELFF.

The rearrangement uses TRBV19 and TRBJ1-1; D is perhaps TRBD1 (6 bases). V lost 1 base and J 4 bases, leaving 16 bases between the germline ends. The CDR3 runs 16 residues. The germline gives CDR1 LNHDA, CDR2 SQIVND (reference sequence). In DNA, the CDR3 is TGTGCCAGTAGTATAGGACGTTCAACAGGGACCACTGAAGCTTTCTTT. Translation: CASSIGRSTGTTEAFF.

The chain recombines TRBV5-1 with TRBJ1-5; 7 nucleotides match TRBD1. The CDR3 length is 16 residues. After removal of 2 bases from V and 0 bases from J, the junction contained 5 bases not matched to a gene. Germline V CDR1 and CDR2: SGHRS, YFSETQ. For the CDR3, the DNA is TGCGCCAGCAGCTTAGGTGACAGGGATAGCAATCAGCCCCAGCATTTT. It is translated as CASSLGDRDSNQPQHF.

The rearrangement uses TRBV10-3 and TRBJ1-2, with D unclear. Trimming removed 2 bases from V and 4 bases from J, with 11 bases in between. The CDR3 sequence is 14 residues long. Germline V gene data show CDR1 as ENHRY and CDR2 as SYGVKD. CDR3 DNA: TGTGCCATCAGTGAGAACCTGCCGAGCTATGGCTACACCTTC. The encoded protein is CAISENLPSYGYTF.

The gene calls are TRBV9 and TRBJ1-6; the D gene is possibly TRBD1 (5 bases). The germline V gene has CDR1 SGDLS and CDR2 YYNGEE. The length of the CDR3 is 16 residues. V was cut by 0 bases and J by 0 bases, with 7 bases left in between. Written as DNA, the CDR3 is TGTGCCAGCAGCGTAGGGGGGGTCTCCTATAATTCACCCCTCCACTTT. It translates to CASSVGGVSYNSPLHF. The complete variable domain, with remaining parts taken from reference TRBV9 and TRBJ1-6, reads DSGVTQTPKHLITATGQRVTLRCSPRSGDLSVYWYQQSLDQGLQFLIQYYNGEERAKGNILERFSAQQFPDLHSELNLSSLELGDSALYFCASSVGGVSYNSPLHFGNGTRLTVT.

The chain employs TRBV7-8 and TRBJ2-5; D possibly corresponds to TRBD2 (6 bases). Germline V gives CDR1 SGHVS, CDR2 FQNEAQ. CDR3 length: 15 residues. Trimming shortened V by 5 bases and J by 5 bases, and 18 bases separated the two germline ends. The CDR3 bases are TGTGCCAGCAGCGTAATGGGACTCATAGAGGAGACCCAGTACTTC. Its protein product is CASSVMGLIEETQYF.

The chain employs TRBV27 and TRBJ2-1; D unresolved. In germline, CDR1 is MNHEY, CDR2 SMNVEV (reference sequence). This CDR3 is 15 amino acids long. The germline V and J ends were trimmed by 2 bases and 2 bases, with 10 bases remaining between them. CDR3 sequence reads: CASSLMAPAYNEQFF. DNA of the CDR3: TGTGCCAGCAGTTTAATGGCGCCGGCCTACAATGAGCAGTTCTTC.

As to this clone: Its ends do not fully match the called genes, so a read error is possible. As DNA, the CDR3 is TGTGCCAGCAGTTTAGCGGGGGGGCCGGGAGAGACCCAGTACTTC. Protein: CASSLAGGPGETQYF. This chain uses TRBV7-2 with TRBJ2-5; 11 nucleotides match TRBD2. In germline, CDR1 is SGHTA, CDR2 FQGNSA. The CDR3 is made up of 15 amino acids.

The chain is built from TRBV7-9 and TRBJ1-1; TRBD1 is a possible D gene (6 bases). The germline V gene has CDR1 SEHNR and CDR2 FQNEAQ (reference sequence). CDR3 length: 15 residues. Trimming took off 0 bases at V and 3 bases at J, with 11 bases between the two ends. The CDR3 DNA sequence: TGTGCCAGCAGCTTAGCGCAGGGGCCATACACTGAAGCTTTCTTT. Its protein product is CASSLAQGPYTEAFF.

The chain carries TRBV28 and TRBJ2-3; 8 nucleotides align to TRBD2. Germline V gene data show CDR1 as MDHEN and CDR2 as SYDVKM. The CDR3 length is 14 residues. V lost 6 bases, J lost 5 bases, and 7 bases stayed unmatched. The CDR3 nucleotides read TGTGCCAGCAGGACTAGCGCTAGGGGAGATACGCAGTATTTT. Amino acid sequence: CASRTSARGDTQYF.

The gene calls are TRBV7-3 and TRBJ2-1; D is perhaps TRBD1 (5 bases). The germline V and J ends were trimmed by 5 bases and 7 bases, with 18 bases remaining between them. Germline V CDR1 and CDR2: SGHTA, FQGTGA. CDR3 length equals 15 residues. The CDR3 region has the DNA TGTGCCAGCAGCCTGACAAAGGGGCCCGGAAATGAGCAGTTCTTC. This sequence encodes CASSLTKGPGNEQFF.

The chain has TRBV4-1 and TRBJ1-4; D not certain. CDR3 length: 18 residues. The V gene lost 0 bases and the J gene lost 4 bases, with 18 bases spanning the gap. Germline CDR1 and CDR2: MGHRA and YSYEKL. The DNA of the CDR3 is TGCGCCAGCAGCCAAGATCCGGCAGGATTGCGCTTTAATGAAAAACTGTTTTTT. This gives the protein CASSQDPAGLRFNEKLFF.

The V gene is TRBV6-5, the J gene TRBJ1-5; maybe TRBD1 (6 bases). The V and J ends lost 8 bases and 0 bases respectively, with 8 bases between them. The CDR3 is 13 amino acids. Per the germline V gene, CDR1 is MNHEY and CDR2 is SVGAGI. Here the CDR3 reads CASQGNSNQPQHF. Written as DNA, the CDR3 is TGTGCCAGCCAGGGGAATAGCAATCAGCCCCAGCATTTT.

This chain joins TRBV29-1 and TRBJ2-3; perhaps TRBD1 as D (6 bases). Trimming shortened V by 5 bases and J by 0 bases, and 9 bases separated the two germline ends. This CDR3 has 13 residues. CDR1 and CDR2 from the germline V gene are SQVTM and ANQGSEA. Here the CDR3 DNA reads TGCAGCGTTCAGAGGGGGAGCACAGATACGCAGTATTTT. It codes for CSVQRGSTDTQYF.

Here the CDR3 reads CASSVVRYSTEAFF. The CDR3 bases are TGTGCCAGCAGCGTAGTCCGGTATTCCACTGAAGCTTTCTTT. The chain joins TRBV9 to TRBJ1-1; D uncertain. V was shortened by 0 bases and J by 4 bases, with 10 bases between the two germline ends. The CDR3 contains 14 residues. Per germline, CDR1 SGDLS and CDR2 YYNGEE.

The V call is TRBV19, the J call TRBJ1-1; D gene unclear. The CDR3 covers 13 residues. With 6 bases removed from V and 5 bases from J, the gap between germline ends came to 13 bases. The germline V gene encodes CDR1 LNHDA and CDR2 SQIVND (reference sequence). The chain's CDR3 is CASRGIGRTEAFF. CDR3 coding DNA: TGTGCCAGTAGAGGGATAGGGAGAACTGAAGCTTTCTTT.

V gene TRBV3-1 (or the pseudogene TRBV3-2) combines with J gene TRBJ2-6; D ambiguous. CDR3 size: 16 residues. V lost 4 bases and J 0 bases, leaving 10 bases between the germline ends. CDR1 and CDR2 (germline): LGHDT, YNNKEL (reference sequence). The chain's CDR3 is CASSPFQSSGANVLTF. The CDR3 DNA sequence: TGTGCCAGCAGCCCCTTCCAGAGCTCTGGGGCCAACGTCCTGACTTTC.

The CDR3, as DNA: TGTGCCAGCTCACCAGGGAAAGATACGCAGTATTTT. Translating it yields CASSPGKDTQYF. This chain links TRBV18 with TRBJ2-3, with D unclear. The V and J ends lost 2 bases and 5 bases respectively, with 5 bases between them. The CDR3 extends over 12 amino acids. Looked up from germline, CDR1 is KGHSH and CDR2 is LQKENI.

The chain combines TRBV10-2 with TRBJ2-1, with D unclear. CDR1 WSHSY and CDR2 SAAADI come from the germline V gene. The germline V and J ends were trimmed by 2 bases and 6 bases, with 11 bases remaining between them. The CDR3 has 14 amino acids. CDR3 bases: TGCGCCAGCAGTGAGCCGGGTTTAATCAATGAGCAGTTCTTC. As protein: CASSEPGLINEQFF.

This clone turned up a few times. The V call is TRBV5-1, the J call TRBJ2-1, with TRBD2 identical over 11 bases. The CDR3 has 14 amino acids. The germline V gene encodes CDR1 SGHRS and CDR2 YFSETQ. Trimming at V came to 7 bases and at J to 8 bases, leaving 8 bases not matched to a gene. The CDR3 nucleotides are TGCGCCAGCGCCACCCTAGCGGGGGGCGATGAGCAGTTCTTC. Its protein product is CASATLAGGDEQFF.

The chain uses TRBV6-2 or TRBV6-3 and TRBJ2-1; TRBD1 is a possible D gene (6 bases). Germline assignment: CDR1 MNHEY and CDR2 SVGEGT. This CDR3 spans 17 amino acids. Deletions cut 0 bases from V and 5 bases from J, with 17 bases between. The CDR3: CASSYSRPWDTNNEQFF. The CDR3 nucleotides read TGTGCCAGCAGTTACTCAAGGCCTTGGGACACAAACAATGAGCAGTTCTTC.

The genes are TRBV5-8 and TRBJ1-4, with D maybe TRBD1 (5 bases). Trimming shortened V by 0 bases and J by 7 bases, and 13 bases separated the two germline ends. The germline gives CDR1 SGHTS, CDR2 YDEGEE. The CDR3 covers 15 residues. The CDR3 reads CASSLGGAPVEKLFF. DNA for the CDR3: TGTGCCAGCAGCTTGGGTGGGGCGCCGGTTGAAAAACTGTTTTTT.

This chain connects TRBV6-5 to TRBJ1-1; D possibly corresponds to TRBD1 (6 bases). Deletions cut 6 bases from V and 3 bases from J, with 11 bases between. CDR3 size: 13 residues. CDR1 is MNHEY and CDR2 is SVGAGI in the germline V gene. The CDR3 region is CASRYRQDTEAFF. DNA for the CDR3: TGTGCCAGCAGATACCGACAGGACACTGAAGCTTTCTTT.

The DNA for the CDR3 is TGTGCCAGCAAACAGGGTAATTCACCCCTCCACTTT. It is translated as CASKQGNSPLHF. This rearrangement joins TRBV2 to TRBJ1-6; D may be TRBD1 (6 bases). Trimming shortened V by 7 bases and J by 6 bases, and 7 bases separated the two germline ends. The germline CDR1 and CDR2 sequences are SNHLY and FYNNEI. CDR3 size: 12 residues. The full variable domain, with the rest looked up from reference TRBV2 and TRBJ1-6, is EPEVTQTPSHQVTQMGQEVILRCVPISNHLYFYWYRQILGQKVEFLVSFYNNEISEKSEIFDDQFSVERPDGSNFTLKIRSTKLEDSAMYFCASKQGNSPLHFGNGTRLTVT.

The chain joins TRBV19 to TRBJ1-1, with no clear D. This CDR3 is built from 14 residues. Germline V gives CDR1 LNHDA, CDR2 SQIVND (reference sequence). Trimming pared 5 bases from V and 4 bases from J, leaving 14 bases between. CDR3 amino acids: CASSPARGRTEAFF. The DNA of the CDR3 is TGTGCCAGTAGTCCTGCCAGAGGTCGCACTGAAGCTTTCTTT.

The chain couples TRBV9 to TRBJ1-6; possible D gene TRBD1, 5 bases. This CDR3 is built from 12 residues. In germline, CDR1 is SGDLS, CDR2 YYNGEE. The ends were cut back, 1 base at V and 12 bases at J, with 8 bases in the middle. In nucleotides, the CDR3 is TGTGCCAGCAGCGTATCTGGGGGACCCCTCCACTTT. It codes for CASSVSGGPLHF.

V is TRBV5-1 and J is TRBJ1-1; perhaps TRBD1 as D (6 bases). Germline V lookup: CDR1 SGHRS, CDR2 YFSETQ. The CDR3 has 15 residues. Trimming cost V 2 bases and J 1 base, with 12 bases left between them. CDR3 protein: CASSLDRLPNTEAFF. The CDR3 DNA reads TGCGCCAGCAGCTTAGACAGGCTCCCGAACACTGAAGCTTTCTTT.